This T cell receptor beta chain comes out of a study of T cell repertoires in Merkel cell carcinoma (dated by TCRdb to between 2019 and 2020). With regard to the full study: Patients with prior intralesional immunotherapy or systemic immune checkpoint blockade before the biopsy were excluded. MCPyV-specific clonotypes were first defined by tetramer sorting, cloning and paired TCR sequencing of expanded tumor-infiltrating lymphocytes. To be included, a participant needed a diagnosis of MCPyV-positive Merkel cell carcinoma and tumor-infiltrating lymphocytes that had been successfully expanded in vitro. Findings and caveats that apply to the study as a whole: Normal tissue biopsies were not studied.

The immunoSEQ assay was used both to sequence TRB CDR3 from tumor genomic DNA and to process the resulting data. The table was pulled from immuneACCESS by TCRdb, which kept in-frame rearrangements only. Such tables lose some clones; where checked, under half of the loss comes from unresolved V genes, and the rest has no known cause. The sample records about 15,000 clones, 65% to 85% of which are singletons. The ten largest make up roughly a sixth of the sample. Biopsy-confirmed MCPyV-positive Merkel cell carcinoma was present in the study subjects, and positive serum antibodies to T-antigen were found in every subject. Genomic DNA was extracted from several adjacent 10-micron frozen tumor sections without any cell sorting or culture. Tumor biopsy tissue of roughly 5 x 5 x 5 mm was frozen in optimal cutting temperature compound. The presence of abundant Merkel cell carcinoma and infiltrating cells in the frozen biopsy was confirmed on hematoxylin and eosin scout sections.

This clone occurred a few times. It lacks a known antigen. No clone much larger than this one lies a single base away; base qualities are absent. The CDR3 covers 15 residues, taking in both the cysteine and the phenylalanine. The kept DNA is CDR3 alone, 45 bases in frame from the first base. The germline V and J ends show losses of 5 bases and 4 bases respectively, and no gene match explains 7 bases of the junction. According to the germline V gene (reference sequence), CDR1 reads LGHDT and CDR2 reads YNNKEL. Sequencing used tumor tissue. The sequence links TRBV3-1 (or the pseudogene TRBV3-2) to TRBJ2-1, and TRBD2 aligns with 8 junction nucleotides. This TCR derives from an adult with Merkel cell carcinoma. The CDR3 here reads CASSYGGGPYNEQFF. The nucleotide sequence reads as follows: TGTGCCAGCAGCTACGGGGGGGGGCCTTACAATGAGCAGTTCTTC.